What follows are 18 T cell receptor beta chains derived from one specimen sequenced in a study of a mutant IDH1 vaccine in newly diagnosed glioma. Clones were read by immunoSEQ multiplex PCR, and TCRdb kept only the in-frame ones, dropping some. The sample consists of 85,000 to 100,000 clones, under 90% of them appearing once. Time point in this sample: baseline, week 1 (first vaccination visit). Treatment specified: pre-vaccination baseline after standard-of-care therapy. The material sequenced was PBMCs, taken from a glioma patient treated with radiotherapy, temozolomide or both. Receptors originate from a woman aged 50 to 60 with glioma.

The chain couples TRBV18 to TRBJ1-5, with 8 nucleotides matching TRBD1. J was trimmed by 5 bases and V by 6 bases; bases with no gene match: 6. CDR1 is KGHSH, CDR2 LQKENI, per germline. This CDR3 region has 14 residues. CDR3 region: CASSPGGFDQPQHF. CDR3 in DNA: TGTGCCAGCTCCCCAGGGGGCTTTGATCAGCCCCAGCATTTT.

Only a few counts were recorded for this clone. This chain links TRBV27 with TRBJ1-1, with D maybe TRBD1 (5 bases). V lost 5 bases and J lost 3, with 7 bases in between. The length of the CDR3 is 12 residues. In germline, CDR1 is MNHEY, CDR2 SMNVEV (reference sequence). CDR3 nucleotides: TGTGCCAGCAGTGACAGTTACACTGAAGCTTTCTTT. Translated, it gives CASSDSYTEAFF.

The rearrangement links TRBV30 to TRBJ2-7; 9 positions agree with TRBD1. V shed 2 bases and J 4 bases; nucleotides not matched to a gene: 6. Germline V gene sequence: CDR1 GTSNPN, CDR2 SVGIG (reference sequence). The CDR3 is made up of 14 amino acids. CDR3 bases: TGTGCCTGGAGTACCGGGACAGGGAGGTACGAGCAGTACTTC. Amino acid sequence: CAWSTGTGRYEQYF. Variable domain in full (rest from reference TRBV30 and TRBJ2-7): SQTIHQWPATLVQPVGSPLSLECTVEGTSNPNLYWYRQAAGRGLQLLFYSVGIGQISSEVPQNLSASRPQDRQFILSSKKLLLSDSGFYLCAWSTGTGRYEQYFGPGTRLTVT.

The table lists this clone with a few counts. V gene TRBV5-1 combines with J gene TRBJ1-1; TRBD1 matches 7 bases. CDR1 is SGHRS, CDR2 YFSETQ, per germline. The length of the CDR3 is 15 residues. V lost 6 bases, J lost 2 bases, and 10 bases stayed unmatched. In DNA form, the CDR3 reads TGCGCCAGCACCCAGGGACAGTTAGGAAACACTGAAGCTTTCTTT. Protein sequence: CASTQGQLGNTEAFF.

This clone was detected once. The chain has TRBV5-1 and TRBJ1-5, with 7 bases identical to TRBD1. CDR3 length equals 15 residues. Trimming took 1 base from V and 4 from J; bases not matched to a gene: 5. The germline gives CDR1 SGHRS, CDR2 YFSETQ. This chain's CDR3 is CASSLSGTANQPQHF. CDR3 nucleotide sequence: TGCGCCAGCAGCTTGTCCGGGACAGCGAATCAGCCCCAGCATTTT.

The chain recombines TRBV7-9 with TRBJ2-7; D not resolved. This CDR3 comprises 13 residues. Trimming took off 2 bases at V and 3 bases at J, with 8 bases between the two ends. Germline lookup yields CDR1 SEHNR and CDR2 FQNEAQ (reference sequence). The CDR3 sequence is CASSLFGFYEQYF. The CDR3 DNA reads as TGTGCCAGCAGCTTATTTGGATTCTACGAGCAGTACTTC.

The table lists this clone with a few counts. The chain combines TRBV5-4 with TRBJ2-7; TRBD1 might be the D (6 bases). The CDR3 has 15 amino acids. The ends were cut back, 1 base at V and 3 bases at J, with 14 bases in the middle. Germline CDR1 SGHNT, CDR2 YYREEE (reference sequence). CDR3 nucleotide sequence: TGTGCCAGCAGCTTGACTGGGAACAGGGTCTACGAGCAGTACTTC. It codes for CASSLTGNRVYEQYF.

The CDR3 is CAISESEGQGTDTQYF. The CDR3 nucleotides are TGTGCCATCAGTGAGTCGGAGGGACAGGGCACAGATACGCAGTATTTT. This sequence joins TRBV10-3 and TRBJ2-3; TRBD1 matches 8 bases. The CDR3 is 16 residues long. The germline V gene encodes CDR1 ENHRY and CDR2 SYGVKD. The V gene end was trimmed by 0 bases and the J gene end by 1 base; junction bases not matched to a gene: 3.

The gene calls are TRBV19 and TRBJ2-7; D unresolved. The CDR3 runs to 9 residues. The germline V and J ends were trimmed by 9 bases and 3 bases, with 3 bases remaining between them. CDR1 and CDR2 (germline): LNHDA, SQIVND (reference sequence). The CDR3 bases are TGTGCCAGCTACTACGAGCAGTACTTC. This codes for CASYYEQYF.

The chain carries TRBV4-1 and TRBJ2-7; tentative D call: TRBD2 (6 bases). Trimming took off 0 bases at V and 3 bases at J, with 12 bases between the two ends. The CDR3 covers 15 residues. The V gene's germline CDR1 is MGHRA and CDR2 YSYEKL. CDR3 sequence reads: CASSQEDYEDYEQYF. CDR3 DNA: TGCGCCAGCAGCCAAGAGGACTACGAGGACTACGAGCAGTACTTC.

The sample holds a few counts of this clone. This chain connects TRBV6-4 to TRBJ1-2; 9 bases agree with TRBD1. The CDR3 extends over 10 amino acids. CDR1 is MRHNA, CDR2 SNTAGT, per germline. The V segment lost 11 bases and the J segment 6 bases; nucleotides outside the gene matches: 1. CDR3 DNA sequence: TGTGCCGGGACAGGGAATGGCTACACCTTC. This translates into CAGTGNGYTF.

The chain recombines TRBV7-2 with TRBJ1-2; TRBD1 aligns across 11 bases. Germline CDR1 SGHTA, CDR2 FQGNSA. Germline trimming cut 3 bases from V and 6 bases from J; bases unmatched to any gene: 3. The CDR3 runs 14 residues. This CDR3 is CASSLRTGGDGYTF. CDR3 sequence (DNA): TGTGCCAGCAGCTTGAGGACAGGGGGCGATGGCTACACCTTC.

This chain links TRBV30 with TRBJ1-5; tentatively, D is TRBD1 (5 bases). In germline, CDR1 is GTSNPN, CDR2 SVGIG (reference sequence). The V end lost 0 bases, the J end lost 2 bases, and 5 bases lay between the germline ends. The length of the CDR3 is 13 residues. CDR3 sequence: CAWSVQGNQPQHF. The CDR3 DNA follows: TGTGCCTGGAGTGTACAGGGCAATCAGCCCCAGCATTTT.

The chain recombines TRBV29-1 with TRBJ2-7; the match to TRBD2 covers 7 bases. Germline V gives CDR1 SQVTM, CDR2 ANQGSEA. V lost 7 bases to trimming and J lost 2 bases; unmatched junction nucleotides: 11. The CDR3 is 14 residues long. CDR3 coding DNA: TGCAGCGCCGGAGGGAGGGTAGAACCCTACGAGCAGTACTTC. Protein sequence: CSAGGRVEPYEQYF.

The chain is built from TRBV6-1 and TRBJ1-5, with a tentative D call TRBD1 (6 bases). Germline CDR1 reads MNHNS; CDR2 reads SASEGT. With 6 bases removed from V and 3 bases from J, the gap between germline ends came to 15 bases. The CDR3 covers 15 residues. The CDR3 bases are TGTGCCAGCAGCGCCAGGGGAGGTAACAATCAGCCCCAGCATTTT. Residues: CASSARGGNNQPQHF.

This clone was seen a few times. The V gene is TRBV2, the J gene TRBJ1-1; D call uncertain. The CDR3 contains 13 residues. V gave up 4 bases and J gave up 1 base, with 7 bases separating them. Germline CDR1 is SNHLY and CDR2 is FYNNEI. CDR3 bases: TGTGCCAGCAGTGTTGGTACGAACACTGAAGCTTTCTTT. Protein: CASSVGTNTEAFF.

This CDR3 reads CASSQSGGPDSSPLHF. CDR3 DNA sequence: TGCGCCAGCAGCCAAAGCGGGGGACCTGATTCTTCACCCCTCCACTTT. V usage is TRBV4-3 and J usage is TRBJ1-6; maybe TRBD1 (5 bases). Trimming pared 2 bases from V and 9 bases from J, leaving 17 bases between. This CDR3 contains 16 residues. Germline CDR1 and CDR2: LGHNA and YSLEER.

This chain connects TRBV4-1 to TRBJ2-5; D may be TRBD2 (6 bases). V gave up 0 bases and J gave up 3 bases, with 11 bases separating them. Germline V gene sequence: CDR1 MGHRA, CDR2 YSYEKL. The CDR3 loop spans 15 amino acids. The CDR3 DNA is TGCGCCAGCAGCCAAGAGAGCCGGGGGAAAGAGACCCAGTACTTC. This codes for CASSQESRGKETQYF.